The subject of this entry is one T cell receptor beta chain. This sample stems from a study of blood T cell repertoires in COVID-19. On the study more broadly: The study drew acute and convalescent COVID-19 samples from the United States, Italy and Spain.

Generated by immunoSEQ multiplex PCR, the TCRdb table keeps only in-frame clones and is missing some. The table includes around 480,000 clones, around 90% detected once. CDR3 length equals 19 residues. J gave up 4 bases and V 3 bases, and 16 bases lay outside the gene matches. CDR1 and CDR2 (germline): LGHNA, YNFKEQ. The V gene is TRBV4-2, the J gene TRBJ2-2; 8 bases align to TRBD1. What was sequenced was PBMCs or T cells enriched from blood (not recorded which). This sequence was found in a woman aged 18-29 years who had recovered from COVID-19. CDR3 DNA sequence: TGTGCCAGCAGCCAGCTGACAGGGGACGGTCTCTATTTCACCGGGGAGCTGTTTTTT. It codes for CASSQLTGDGLYFTGELFF.